Presented here are 17 T cell receptor beta chains from one specimen sequenced in a study of Ad26.COV2.S vaccination and SARS-CoV-2 variants. Treatment noted: some 20 received Ad26.COV2.S at low or high dose, single or two shots; several received placebo; per-sample allocation not given. The study sampled participants on day 63 after the first vaccine or placebo injection. TCRdb's copy holds only in-frame clones and misses some; the assay was immunoSEQ multiplex PCR. The data contain about 350,000 clones, 75% to 90% of them singletons. The sample consisted of peripheral blood, taken in a trial of Ad26.COV2.S vaccine versus placebo. These receptors all stem from a person between 18 and 65 years old who received the Ad26.COV2.S COVID-19 vaccine or a placebo.

This chain connects TRBV6-5 to TRBJ1-1; possibly TRBD1 for D (5 bases). V was cut by 0 bases and J by 3 bases, with 8 bases left in between. The CDR3 loop spans 14 amino acids. Germline V lookup: CDR1 MNHEY, CDR2 SVGAGI. The CDR3 region is CASSYSGGYTEAFF. DNA of the CDR3: TGTGCCAGCAGTTACTCGGGGGGGTACACTGAAGCTTTCTTT.

V and J are TRBV7-9 and TRBJ2-1, with 11 positions matching TRBD1. This CDR3 contains 15 residues. Germline-derived CDR1 and CDR2 are SEHNR and FQNEAQ (reference sequence). The V segment lost 5 bases and the J segment 8 bases; nucleotides outside the gene matches: 8. In DNA form, the CDR3 reads TGTGCCAGCAGCCTTCCTGGACAGGGGGCGCATGAGCAGTTCTTC. It is translated as CASSLPGQGAHEQFF.

The chain is built from TRBV10-3 and TRBJ2-1, with TRBD2 identical over 13 bases. J was trimmed by 7 bases and V by 5 bases; bases with no gene match: 5. This CDR3 is 15 amino acids long. The germline CDR1 and CDR2 sequences are ENHRY and SYGVKD. CDR3 bases: TGTGCCATCAGTTGGACTAGCGGGAGAGGGAATGAGCAGTTCTTC. This sequence encodes CAISWTSGRGNEQFF.

The chain joins TRBV5-1 to TRBJ2-3; unclear D gene. CDR3 size: 15 residues. V was shortened by 0 bases and J by 1 base, with 9 bases between the two germline ends. The germline CDR1 and CDR2 sequences are SGHRS and YFSETQ. The CDR3 reads CASSLEGPGTDTQYF. In DNA form, the CDR3 reads TGCGCCAGCAGCTTGGAAGGTCCCGGCACAGATACGCAGTATTTT.

The V call is TRBV7-2, the J call TRBJ2-3; tentatively, D is TRBD1 or TRBD2 (5 bases each). Germline V CDR1 and CDR2: SGHTA, FQGNSA. Trimming pared 7 bases from V and 8 bases from J, leaving 31 bases between. The CDR3 consists of 18 residues. The DNA of the CDR3 is TGTGCCAGCATCCCGTCCCCGTCCATCGGGGCCCATTCGAGTACGCAGTATTTT. Translated, it gives CASIPSPSIGAHSSTQYF.

V gene TRBV3-1 (or the pseudogene TRBV3-2) combines with J gene TRBJ2-7; TRBD2 matches 12 bases. Germline CDR1 and CDR2: LGHDT and YNNKEL (reference sequence). The CDR3 is 14 amino acids. The V segment lost 4 bases and the J segment 4 bases; nucleotides outside the gene matches: 2. For the CDR3, the DNA is TGTGCCAGCAGCCGGACTAGCGGGGAATACGAGCAGTACTTC. Encoded protein: CASSRTSGEYEQYF.

The chain couples TRBV30 to TRBJ2-7, with no clear D. This CDR3 contains 13 residues. The V and J ends lost 0 bases and 3 bases respectively, with 9 bases between them. Germline CDR1 reads GTSNPN; CDR2 reads SVGIG (reference sequence). The DNA for the CDR3 is TGTGCCTGGAGTGTACGACTCAACTACGAGCAGTACTTC. Translated, it gives CAWSVRLNYEQYF.

This rearrangement joins TRBV30 to TRBJ1-1; 10 bases map to TRBD1. This CDR3 is 14 amino acids long. The trim removed 4 bases at V and 5 bases at J, leaving 7 bases unmatched. From germline, CDR1 is GTSNPN and CDR2 SVGIG (reference sequence). CDR3 coding DNA: TGTGCCTGGAACAGACAGGGGGCTTGGACTGAAGCTTTCTTT. Translation gives CAWNRQGAWTEAFF.

The chain carries TRBV3-1 (or the pseudogene TRBV3-2) and TRBJ2-1, with D possibly TRBD1 on 5 matching bases. CDR1 and CDR2 (germline): LGHDT, YNNKEL (reference sequence). V was trimmed by 0 bases and J by 0 bases, leaving 12 bases between them. This CDR3 spans 17 amino acids. The CDR3 bases are TGTGCCAGCAGCCAAGATTCGCGGACAAGCTCCTACAATGAGCAGTTCTTC. Encoded protein: CASSQDSRTSSYNEQFF.

This clone was seen once. The chain employs TRBV11-1 and TRBJ2-6; D might be TRBD1 (5 bases). This CDR3 is built from 15 residues. Trimming took 5 bases from V and 4 from J, leaving 12 bases between them. Germline loops: CDR1 SGHAT, CDR2 FQDESV (reference sequence). CDR3 amino acids: CASSPTGYGANVLTF. For the CDR3, the DNA is TGTGCCAGCAGCCCAACAGGCTACGGGGCCAACGTCCTGACTTTC.

CDR3 bases: TGTGCCAGCAGCTTAGAACGGGACAGACCCTCCTACGAGCAGTACTTC. Amino acids: CASSLERDRPSYEQYF. This sequence joins TRBV7-9 and TRBJ2-7; TRBD1 matches at 7 bases. Germline V gene lookup returns CDR1 SEHNR and CDR2 FQNEAQ (reference sequence). The CDR3 has 16 amino acids. Trimming at V came to 1 base and at J to 0 bases, leaving 6 bases not matched to a gene.

This clone was seen more than once but under ten times. The J gene is TRBJ2-7, the V gene TRBV18, with a tentative D call TRBD2 (6 bases). V lost 2 bases to trimming and J lost 5 bases, with 19 bases between them. This CDR3 is 16 amino acids long. From germline, CDR1 is KGHSH and CDR2 LQKENI. CDR3 nucleotide sequence: TGTGCCAGCTCACCAACCCAGGGACTCGAGCAACACGAGCAGTACTTC. This gives the protein CASSPTQGLEQHEQYF.

The chain recombines TRBV5-5 with TRBJ1-4; D is perhaps TRBD1 (6 bases). V dropped 0 bases and J dropped 0 bases, with 6 bases sitting between them. This CDR3 contains 15 residues. CDR1 is SGHKS and CDR2 is YYEKEE in the germline V gene (reference sequence). CDR3 nucleotide sequence: TGTGCCAGCAGCTTGGGGACAGCAACTAATGAAAAACTGTTTTTT. Translation gives CASSLGTATNEKLFF.

CDR3 bases: TGTGCCAGCAGCTTGGAACGTGTCGGGCAGTTCTTC. It is translated as CASSLERVGQFF. The chain carries TRBV5-4 and TRBJ2-1, with no clear D. CDR3 size: 12 residues. Germline CDR1 is SGHNT and CDR2 is YYREEE (reference sequence). V shed 0 bases and J shed 12 bases, with 10 bases lying between them.

The CDR3 DNA is TGTGCCAGCAGTTTAGGGGAGGCGGTCAGAGATGGCTACACCTTC. Its translation: CASSLGEAVRDGYTF. The chain is built from TRBV28 and TRBJ1-2, with no clear D. Germline-derived CDR1 and CDR2 are MDHEN and SYDVKM. Trimming stripped 2 bases from V and 6 bases from J, with 16 bases between. The CDR3 is made up of 15 amino acids.

The CDR3 is CASSLGTTGGDEQYF. In nucleotides, the CDR3 is TGTGCCAGCAGCTTAGGGACTACCGGGGGGGACGAGCAGTACTTC. The rearrangement links TRBV11-2 to TRBJ2-7; 8 positions agree with TRBD2. The CDR3 is made up of 15 amino acids. V gave up 1 base and J gave up 5 bases; unmatched junction bases: 7. Germline CDR1 SGHAT, CDR2 FQNNGV.

The rearrangement uses TRBV5-1 and TRBJ1-1; TRBD1 might be the D (5 bases). Trimming stripped 4 bases from V and 1 base from J, with 17 bases between. The CDR3 is made up of 16 amino acids. Germline values: CDR1 SGHRS, CDR2 YFSETQ. DNA for the CDR3: TGCGCCAGCAGCCAAAGTGTAAAGACAGCGAACACTGAAGCTTTCTTT. It is translated as CASSQSVKTANTEAFF. The whole variable domain, remainder taken from reference TRBV5-1 and TRBJ1-1, is KAGVTQTPRYLIKTRGQQVTLSCSPISGHRSVSWYQQTPGQGLQFLFEYFSETQRNKGNFPGRFSGRQFSNSRSEMNVSTLELGDSALYLCASSQSVKTANTEAFFGQGTRLTVV.